The 23 T cell receptor beta chains below come from one sample, sequenced in a study of blood T cell repertoires in COVID-19. TCRdb's table, derived via immunoSEQ multiplex PCR, lists solely in-frame clones and lacks some. The table has some 110,000 clones, approximately 80% seen once; the top ten hold approximately 0.77%. Sequencing was done on a sample of peripheral blood. The receptors stem from a woman aged 70-85 years with acute or convalescent COVID-19.

The chain carries TRBV28 and TRBJ1-5; no firm D call. Per germline, CDR1 MDHEN and CDR2 SYDVKM. The CDR3 totals 15 residues. The V end was cut by 3 bases, the J end by 0 bases, with 9 bases between. The CDR3 here is CASSFQDYSNQPQHF. In nucleotides, the CDR3 is TGTGCCAGCAGTTTTCAGGATTATAGCAATCAGCCCCAGCATTTT. Complete variable domain (other parts from reference TRBV28 and TRBJ1-5): DVKVTQSSRYLVKRTGEKVFLECVQDMDHENMFWYRQDPGLGLRLIYFSYDVKMKEKGDIPEGYSVSREKKERFSLILESASTNQTSMYLCASSFQDYSNQPQHFGDGTRLSIL.

This clone was observed a single time. A read error may produce the germline difference seen at one junction end. The V call is TRBV5-1, the J call TRBJ1-6, with 7 bases identical to TRBD1. The germline V gene encodes CDR1 SGHRS and CDR2 YFSETQ. This CDR3 region has 12 residues. In DNA, the CDR3 is TGCGCCAGCCGCGTGGAGGGGGACAGCCTTACATTT. Translating it yields CASRVEGDSLTF.

This chain connects TRBV6-5 to TRBJ2-7; 8 bases are shared with TRBD1. This CDR3 region has 14 residues. The junction had 7 bases not matched to a gene; V was cut back by 7 bases and J by 2 bases. In germline, CDR1 is MNHEY, CDR2 SVGAGI. The CDR3 DNA reads as TGTGCCAGCATAAACACAGGGGGTGCCTACGAGCAGTACTTC. This translates into CASINTGGAYEQYF.

This clone is a singleton in its sample. The chain recombines TRBV19 with TRBJ1-6, with D unclear. V was cut by 5 bases and J by 0 bases, with 8 bases left in between. The germline CDR1 and CDR2 sequences are LNHDA and SQIVND (reference sequence). The CDR3 has 15 amino acids. The CDR3 sequence: CASSSRSSYNSPLHF. The CDR3 DNA reads TGTGCCAGTAGTTCCAGAAGCTCCTATAATTCACCCCTCCACTTT.

This clone was seen only a few times. The chain recombines TRBV4-1 with TRBJ1-5; 8 bases align to TRBD1. Germline trimming cut 4 bases from V and 7 bases from J; bases unmatched to any gene: 9. CDR1 MGHRA and CDR2 YSYEKL come from the germline V gene. CDR3 length: 15 residues. The CDR3 protein is CASSLYEQGEQPQHF. The DNA of the CDR3 is TGCGCCAGCAGCCTGTACGAACAGGGGGAACAGCCCCAGCATTTT.

This rearrangement joins TRBV6-5 to TRBJ1-2; 9 bases line up with TRBD1. Germline V CDR1 and CDR2: MNHEY, SVGAGI. CDR3 length: 16 residues. V was clipped by 4 bases and J by 8 bases; unmatched bases: 14. The CDR3, as DNA: TGTGCCAGCAGTTCTGGGACAGGGAAGGGGATCGGAGGCTACACCTTC. Protein product: CASSSGTGKGIGGYTF.

The rearrangement joins TRBV7-3 to TRBJ2-6, with D perhaps TRBD1 (5 bases). The CDR3 totals 17 residues. Germline loops: CDR1 SGHTA, CDR2 FQGTGA. The germline V and J ends were trimmed by 4 bases and 1 base, with 14 bases remaining between them. In nucleotides, the CDR3 is TGTGCCAGCAGCTCTGGGCCACCAGGGTCTGGGGCCAACGTCCTGACTTTC. This encodes CASSSGPPGSGANVLTF.

This chain links TRBV11-2 with TRBJ2-7; TRBD1 agrees at 7 bases. Germline V gives CDR1 SGHAT, CDR2 FQNNGV. Unmatched junction bases numbered 6, after V lost 5 bases and J lost 2 bases. The length of the CDR3 is 14 residues. The CDR3 DNA sequence: TGTGCCAGCAGCAGAACCGGGACAGCCTACGAGCAGTACTTC. Encoded protein: CASSRTGTAYEQYF. Full variable domain (outside the CDR3, taken from reference TRBV11-2 and TRBJ2-7): EAGVAQSPRYKIIEKRQSVAFWCNPISGHATLYWYQQILGQGPKLLIQFQNNGVVDDSQLPKDRFSAERLKGVDSTLKIQPAKLEDSAVYLCASSRTGTAYEQYFGPGTRLTVT.

CDR3 in DNA: TGTGCCAGCAGCAAAACTAGCGGGGGGGATAATGAGCAGTTCTTC. Amino acids: CASSKTSGGDNEQFF. J is TRBJ2-1 and V is TRBV7-3, with 13 bases that match TRBD2. The ends lost 5 bases at V and 7 bases at J; junction bases unmatched: 5. The CDR3 is 15 residues long. From germline, CDR1 is SGHTA and CDR2 FQGTGA. The full variable domain, in which reference TRBV7-3 and TRBJ2-1 provide the parts outside the CDR3, is GAGVSQTPSNKVTEKGKYVELRCDPISGHTALYWYRQSLGQGPEFLIYFQGTGAADDSGLPNDRFFAVRPEGSVSTLKIQRTERGDSAVYLCASSKTSGGDNEQFFGPGTRLTVL.

This clone was seen just once. The chain employs TRBV18 and TRBJ1-1; 7 bases match TRBD1. The V segment lost 6 bases and the J segment 8 bases; nucleotides outside the gene matches: 12. The CDR3 sequence is 14 residues long. CDR1 and CDR2 from the germline V gene are KGHSH and LQKENI. The CDR3: CASSRGTVPKEAFF. The CDR3, as DNA: TGTGCCAGCTCCCGGGGGACAGTACCTAAGGAAGCTTTCTTT.

This rearrangement joins TRBV7-6 to TRBJ2-2, with D possibly matching TRBD2 (7 bases). Trimming shortened V by 3 bases and J by 4 bases, and 18 bases separated the two germline ends. CDR1 SGHVS and CDR2 FNYEAQ come from the germline V gene. This CDR3 has 17 amino acids. CDR3 nucleotide sequence: TGTGCCAGCAGCTTTAGGAGGGGGGGCGCAAGCACCGGGGAGCTGTTTTTT. Its protein product is CASSFRRGGASTGELFF.

The V and J genes are TRBV2 and TRBJ1-3; D remains unclear. V lost 8 bases and J 4 bases, leaving 12 bases between the germline ends. The CDR3 has 13 residues. CDR1 and CDR2 from the germline V gene are SNHLY and FYNNEI. The CDR3 coding sequence is TGTGCCAGCTGGGAGGTTTCGGGAAACACCATATATTTT. Protein: CASWEVSGNTIYF.

This chain joins TRBV7-9 and TRBJ2-3; D ambiguous. In germline, CDR1 is SEHNR, CDR2 FQNEAQ (reference sequence). The CDR3 loop spans 12 amino acids. Between the trimmed V and J ends, which lost 5 bases and 6 bases, there was a span of 9 bases. The DNA for the CDR3 is TGTGCCAGCAGCCCTAGGATGGATACGCAGTATTTT. This translates into CASSPRMDTQYF.

The chain couples TRBV19 to TRBJ1-2, with TRBD1 matching over 10 bases. This CDR3 is built from 13 residues. Germline V gene sequence: CDR1 LNHDA, CDR2 SQIVND (reference sequence). V was clipped by 7 bases and J by 4 bases; unmatched bases: 3. CDR3 nucleotides: TGTGCCAGTACCCGGACAGGGGGCTATGGCTACACCTTC. Translation gives CASTRTGGYGYTF.

The chain couples TRBV18 to TRBJ1-1, with D tentatively TRBD1 (6 bases). The V and J ends lost 6 bases and 3 bases respectively, with 17 bases between them. Germline-derived CDR1 and CDR2 are KGHSH and LQKENI. The CDR3 length is 15 residues. CDR3 bases: TGTGCCAGCTCCCCCGAGGCGGGGGCGGACACTGAAGCTTTCTTT. Its translation is CASSPEAGADTEAFF.

This clone was seen more than once but under ten times. CDR3 residues: CASSLKTSGMATQYF. The CDR3 nucleotides read TGTGCCAGCAGTTTAAAGACTAGCGGGATGGCTACGCAGTATTTT. The chain links TRBV28 to TRBJ2-3; 11 nucleotides align to TRBD2. This CDR3 contains 15 residues. From germline, CDR1 is MDHEN and CDR2 SYDVKM. Germline trimming cut 2 bases from V and 8 bases from J; bases unmatched to any gene: 6.

The V and J genes are TRBV7-8 and TRBJ2-7, with D possibly being TRBD2 (6 bases). CDR3 length: 13 amino acids. Looked up from germline, CDR1 is SGHVS and CDR2 is FQNEAQ. V lost 0 bases and J 3 bases, leaving 6 bases between the germline ends. CDR3 sequence (DNA): TGTGCCAGCAGCTTAGCCGGGGGCTACGAGCAGTACTTC. It yields the protein CASSLAGGYEQYF. The full variable domain, in which reference TRBV7-8 and TRBJ2-7 provide the parts outside the CDR3, is GAGVSQSPRYKVAKRGQDVALRCDPISGHVSLFWYQQALGQGPEFLTYFQNEAQLDKSGLPSDRFFAERPEGSVSTLKIQRTQQEDSAVYLCASSLAGGYEQYFGPGTRLTVT.

The V gene is TRBV2, the J gene TRBJ2-1; no clear D gene. This CDR3 has 14 amino acids. CDR1 and CDR2 from the germline V gene are SNHLY and FYNNEI. Trimming shortened V by 2 bases and J by 2 bases, and 7 bases separated the two germline ends. The CDR3 DNA reads TGTGCCAGCAGTGAATGGAGCGCCTACAATGAGCAGTTCTTC. It specifies CASSEWSAYNEQFF.

This clone was found once. V is TRBV19 and J is TRBJ2-2, with D hard to call. In germline, CDR1 is LNHDA, CDR2 SQIVND (reference sequence). The V gene lost 6 bases and the J gene lost 1 base, with 6 bases spanning the gap. The CDR3 is 13 residues long. CDR3 coding DNA: TGTGCCAGTAGAATCCTGAACACCGGGGAGCTGTTTTTT. Encoded protein: CASRILNTGELFF. The full variable domain, rest sourced from reference TRBV19 and TRBJ2-2, is DGGITQSPKYLFRKEGQNVTLSCEQNLNHDAMYWYRQDPGQGLRLIYYSQIVNDFQKGDIAEGYSVSREKKESFPLTVTSAQKNPTAFYLCASRILNTGELFFGEGSRLTVL.

The chain recombines TRBV6-6 with TRBJ1-1; D may be TRBD1 (6 bases). Looked up from germline, CDR1 is MNHNY and CDR2 is SVGAGI (reference sequence). Deletions cut 6 bases from V and 8 bases from J, with 16 bases between. The CDR3 consists of 13 residues. CDR3 region: CASRRTGTPEAFF. The CDR3 nucleotides are TGTGCCAGCAGGCGAACCGGGACACCAGAAGCTTTCTTT.

The V and J genes are TRBV7-8 and TRBJ2-3; 13 nucleotides match TRBD2. CDR1 is SGHVS, CDR2 FQNEAQ, per germline. The CDR3 is 18 amino acids. V lost 5 bases and J lost 1; bases outside the gene matches: 9. Written as DNA, the CDR3 is TGTGCCAGCAGCCGTGGACTAGCGGGGGATTGGGGCACAGATACGCAGTATTTT. This codes for CASSRGLAGDWGTDTQYF. The variable domain in full, completed from reference TRBV7-8 and TRBJ2-3, reads GAGVSQSPRYKVAKRGQDVALRCDPISGHVSLFWYQQALGQGPEFLTYFQNEAQLDKSGLPSDRFFAERPEGSVSTLKIQRTQQEDSAVYLCASSRGLAGDWGTDTQYFGPGTRLTVL.

This rearrangement joins TRBV11-1 to TRBJ2-1; the D gene is possibly TRBD2 (5 bases). This CDR3 is 15 amino acids long. Trimming took off 5 bases at V and 7 bases at J, with 18 bases between the two ends. Germline loops: CDR1 SGHAT, CDR2 FQDESV (reference sequence). CDR3 coding DNA: TGTGCCAGCAGCCGTGAGGGCTCTAGCAGTAATGAGCAGTTCTTC. Translated: CASSREGSSSNEQFF.

This chain connects TRBV5-4 to TRBJ2-5; no firm D call. The CDR3 sequence is 13 residues long. With 4 bases removed from V and 5 bases from J, the gap between germline ends came to 12 bases. CDR1 and CDR2 from the germline V gene are SGHNT and YYREEE (reference sequence). The CDR3 DNA sequence: TGTGCCAGCAGCACTAATACTGGTGAGACCCAGTACTTC. This encodes CASSTNTGETQYF.